These T cell receptor beta chains were read from a single sample in a study of blood T cell repertoires in COVID-19. Assay: immunoSEQ multiplex PCR; the TCRdb copy retains only in-frame clones and omits some. The sample contains over 130,000 clones, 60% to 85% of which appear only once. Sequencing was done on a sample of peripheral blood. These TCRs come from a man aged 45-65 years with acute or convalescent COVID-19. Both conserved end residues are part of each CDR3. Each record gives: J gene, D gene, V gene, CDR3 length, clone size, CDR3 protein, CDR3 DNA. A D gene is named only where the DNA matches it firmly. Where a row states a size, it is once, few, many or the class of an expanded clone; other rows omit it.

j_call: TRBJ2-3
d_call: TRBD2
v_call: TRBV3-1/TRBV3-2
cdr3_length: 16
clone_size: many
cdr3_aa: CASSRGLAGGPTTQYF
cdr3_nt: TGTGCCAGCAGCCGAGGACTAGCGGGGGGGCCGACTACGCAGTATTTT

j_call: TRBJ1-6
d_call: TRBD1
v_call: TRBV23-1
cdr3_length: 19
clone_size: NA
cdr3_aa: CASSQFRPDRGQLYSPLHF
cdr3_nt: TGCGCCAGCAGTCAATTCCGGCCGGACAGGGGGCAATTGTATTCACCCCTCCACTTT

j_call: TRBJ1-5
d_call: TRBD1
v_call: TRBV6-1
cdr3_length: 16
clone_size: NA
cdr3_aa: CASSEEDRGVSQPQHF
cdr3_nt: TGTGCCAGCAGTGAGGAGGACAGGGGTGTAAGTCAGCCCCAGCATTTT

j_call: TRBJ2-5
d_call: NA
v_call: TRBV4-1
cdr3_length: 14
clone_size: few
cdr3_aa: CASSRLPGGETQYF
cdr3_nt: TGCGCCAGCAGTCGACTGCCTGGTGGGGAGACCCAGTACTTC

j_call: TRBJ1-1
d_call: NA
v_call: TRBV30
cdr3_length: 15
clone_size: once
cdr3_aa: CAWRPRDRQNTEAFF
cdr3_nt: TGTGCCTGGAGGCCTCGAGACCGACAGAACACTGAAGCTTTCTTT

j_call: TRBJ1-2
d_call: NA
v_call: TRBV5-1
cdr3_length: 15
clone_size: NA
cdr3_aa: CASSLVGQLGYGYTF
cdr3_nt: TGCGCCAGCAGCTTGGTCGGACAGCTTGGCTATGGCTACACCTTC

j_call: TRBJ2-1
d_call: TRBD2
v_call: TRBV5-1
cdr3_length: 14
clone_size: NA
cdr3_aa: CASSTLAGVGEQFF
cdr3_nt: TGCGCCAGCAGCACACTAGCGGGGGTAGGTGAGCAGTTCTTC

j_call: TRBJ2-5
d_call: NA
v_call: TRBV5-1
cdr3_length: 16
clone_size: NA
cdr3_aa: CASSPGAKASEETQYF
cdr3_nt: TGCGCCAGCAGCCCTGGGGCAAAGGCTAGCGAGGAGACCCAGTACTTC

j_call: TRBJ2-2
d_call: NA
v_call: TRBV24-1
cdr3_length: 15
clone_size: NA
cdr3_aa: CATSDIPQGTGELFF
cdr3_nt: TGTGCCACCAGTGATATTCCCCAGGGGACCGGGGAGCTGTTTTTT

j_call: TRBJ2-5
d_call: TRBD1
v_call: TRBV7-2
cdr3_length: 17
clone_size: NA
cdr3_aa: CASSLGFGDSFHETQYF
cdr3_nt: TGTGCCAGCAGCTTAGGTTTCGGGGACAGCTTCCATGAGACCCAGTACTTC

j_call: TRBJ2-1
d_call: NA
v_call: TRBV19
cdr3_length: 15
clone_size: NA
cdr3_aa: CASSRGTPAYNEQFF
cdr3_nt: TGTGCCAGTAGTAGAGGGACACCTGCCTACAATGAGCAGTTCTTC

j_call: TRBJ1-2
d_call: NA
v_call: TRBV13
cdr3_length: 14
clone_size: NA
cdr3_aa: CASRRPSRDRGYTF
cdr3_nt: TGTGCCAGCAGACGACCTTCACGGGATCGGGGCTACACCTTC

j_call: TRBJ2-3
d_call: NA
v_call: TRBV10-3
cdr3_length: 16
clone_size: NA
cdr3_aa: CAISGGAVLGTDTQYF
cdr3_nt: TGTGCCATCAGCGGCGGGGCGGTATTGGGCACAGATACGCAGTATTTT

j_call: TRBJ1-1
d_call: TRBD1
v_call: TRBV7-2
cdr3_length: 14
clone_size: NA
cdr3_aa: CASSTRQGHTEAFF
cdr3_nt: TGTGCCAGCAGCACTCGACAGGGTCACACTGAAGCTTTCTTT

j_call: TRBJ1-2
d_call: NA
v_call: TRBV5-1
cdr3_length: 14
clone_size: NA
cdr3_aa: CASTLGGENYGYTF
cdr3_nt: TGCGCCAGCACCCTGGGGGGGGAGAACTATGGCTACACCTTC

j_call: TRBJ2-2
d_call: NA
v_call: TRBV19
cdr3_length: 17
clone_size: NA
cdr3_aa: CASSLTVRRGGTGELFF
cdr3_nt: TGTGCCAGTAGTTTAACGGTCCGTCGCGGAGGCACCGGGGAGCTGTTTTTT

j_call: TRBJ1-1
d_call: NA
v_call: TRBV15
cdr3_length: 16
clone_size: NA
cdr3_aa: CATSRGSRDRRVAAFF
cdr3_nt: TGTGCCACCAGCAGAGGATCAAGAGACAGGAGAGTTGCGGCTTTCTTT

j_call: TRBJ1-5
d_call: TRBD1
v_call: TRBV19
cdr3_length: 17
clone_size: once
cdr3_aa: CASSMVGQGASNQPQHF
cdr3_nt: TGTGCCAGTAGTATGGTGGGACAGGGGGCGAGCAATCAGCCCCAGCATTTT

j_call: TRBJ1-5
d_call: NA
v_call: TRBV18
cdr3_length: 14
clone_size: NA
cdr3_aa: CASSPAKDRQPQHF
cdr3_nt: TGTGCCAGCTCACCAGCAAAAGACAGGCAGCCCCAGCATTTT

j_call: TRBJ2-5
d_call: TRBD1
v_call: TRBV27
cdr3_length: 13
clone_size: few
cdr3_aa: CASSFRGRETQYF
cdr3_nt: TGTGCCAGCAGTTTTAGGGGGCGGGAGACCCAGTACTTC

j_call: TRBJ1-2
d_call: TRBD1
v_call: TRBV7-8
cdr3_length: 14
clone_size: NA
cdr3_aa: CASSGKTGFDGYTF
cdr3_nt: TGTGCCAGCAGCGGCAAGACAGGGTTTGATGGCTACACCTTC

j_call: TRBJ1-2
d_call: NA
v_call: TRBV6-2/TRBV6-3
cdr3_length: 11
clone_size: NA
cdr3_aa: CASSQGNGYTF
cdr3_nt: TGTGCCAGCAGTCAGGGTAATGGCTACACCTTC

j_call: TRBJ2-4
d_call: TRBD2
v_call: TRBV2
cdr3_length: 15
clone_size: NA
cdr3_aa: CASDLGGDGRNIQYF
cdr3_nt: TGTGCCAGCGATCTTGGGGGGGATGGGAGAAACATTCAGTACTTC

j_call: TRBJ1-1
d_call: NA
v_call: TRBV2
cdr3_length: 13
clone_size: NA
cdr3_aa: CASSGGRETEAFF
cdr3_nt: TGTGCCAGCAGCGGAGGGAGGGAGACTGAAGCTTTCTTT

j_call: TRBJ1-5
d_call: NA
v_call: TRBV28
cdr3_length: 16
clone_size: NA
cdr3_aa: CASSLPELNSNQPQHF
cdr3_nt: TGTGCCAGCAGTTTACCAGAACTAAATAGCAATCAGCCCCAGCATTTT

j_call: TRBJ2-1
d_call: TRBD2
v_call: TRBV19
cdr3_length: 14
clone_size: NA
cdr3_aa: CASSIVRGGIEQFF
cdr3_nt: TGTGCCAGTAGTATAGTGCGGGGGGGAATTGAGCAGTTCTTC

j_call: TRBJ2-3
d_call: NA
v_call: TRBV11-2
cdr3_length: 12
clone_size: NA
cdr3_aa: CASSRTSYTQYF
cdr3_nt: TGTGCCAGCAGCCGAACTAGTTATACGCAGTATTTT

j_call: TRBJ1-1
d_call: TRBD1
v_call: TRBV30
cdr3_length: 13
clone_size: NA
cdr3_aa: CAWSEGPGTGAFF
cdr3_nt: TGTGCCTGGAGTGAGGGCCCCGGGACAGGAGCTTTCTTT

j_call: TRBJ1-5
d_call: NA
v_call: TRBV3-1/TRBV3-2
cdr3_length: 13
clone_size: NA
cdr3_aa: CASSPMREQPQHF
cdr3_nt: TGTGCCAGCAGCCCGATGAGGGAGCAGCCCCAGCATTTT

j_call: TRBJ1-3
d_call: NA
v_call: TRBV20-1
cdr3_length: 11
clone_size: NA
cdr3_aa: CSVLYGNTIYF
cdr3_nt: TGCAGTGTATTATATGGAAACACCATATATTTT

j_call: TRBJ1-2
d_call: TRBD1
v_call: TRBV24-1
cdr3_length: 14
clone_size: NA
cdr3_aa: CATKVGTGIYGYTF
cdr3_nt: TGTGCCACCAAGGTAGGGACAGGGATCTATGGCTACACCTTC

j_call: TRBJ2-3
d_call: NA
v_call: TRBV30
cdr3_length: 16
clone_size: NA
cdr3_aa: CAWSVQGGTSTDTQYF
cdr3_nt: TGTGCCTGGAGTGTACAAGGGGGAACTAGCACAGATACGCAGTATTTT

j_call: TRBJ2-7
d_call: TRBD1
v_call: TRBV7-9
cdr3_length: 14
clone_size: NA
cdr3_aa: CASSAWDRVYEQYF
cdr3_nt: TGTGCCAGCAGCGCCTGGGACAGGGTCTACGAGCAGTACTTC

j_call: TRBJ1-1
d_call: NA
v_call: TRBV27
cdr3_length: 15
clone_size: NA
cdr3_aa: CASRGQGGRNTEAFF
cdr3_nt: TGTGCCAGCAGGGGCCAGGGTGGTCGGAACACTGAAGCTTTCTTT

j_call: TRBJ2-6
d_call: TRBD2
v_call: TRBV5-4
cdr3_length: 13
clone_size: NA
cdr3_aa: CASSFGTTNVLTF
cdr3_nt: TGTGCCAGCAGCTTTGGGACTACAAACGTCCTGACTTTC

j_call: TRBJ2-2
d_call: TRBD2
v_call: TRBV9
cdr3_length: 14
clone_size: NA
cdr3_aa: CASSATSGPGELFF
cdr3_nt: TGTGCCAGCAGCGCGACTAGCGGCCCCGGGGAGCTGTTTTTT

j_call: TRBJ1-1
d_call: TRBD1
v_call: TRBV5-1
cdr3_length: 14
clone_size: NA
cdr3_aa: CASSYDRENTEAFF
cdr3_nt: TGCGCCAGCAGCTATGACAGGGAGAACACTGAAGCTTTCTTT

j_call: TRBJ2-3
d_call: TRBD2
v_call: TRBV10-3
cdr3_length: 13
clone_size: many
cdr3_aa: CAIRGLAKDTQYF
cdr3_nt: TGTGCCATCAGAGGACTAGCGAAAGATACGCAGTATTTT

j_call: TRBJ1-5
d_call: NA
v_call: TRBV30
cdr3_length: 13
clone_size: NA
cdr3_aa: CAWSEGRGQPQHF
cdr3_nt: TGTGCCTGGAGTGAAGGGAGGGGTCAGCCCCAGCATTTT

j_call: TRBJ1-1
d_call: NA
v_call: TRBV3-1/TRBV3-2
cdr3_length: 12
clone_size: NA
cdr3_aa: CASSQDAREAFF
cdr3_nt: TGTGCCAGCAGCCAAGATGCGAGAGAAGCTTTCTTT

j_call: TRBJ2-3
d_call: TRBD2
v_call: TRBV15
cdr3_length: 16
clone_size: NA
cdr3_aa: CATSRDQAGGRHTQYF
cdr3_nt: TGTGCCACCAGCAGAGATCAAGCGGGGGGCAGGCATACGCAGTATTTT

j_call: TRBJ1-4
d_call: TRBD1
v_call: TRBV7-2
cdr3_length: 15
clone_size: NA
cdr3_aa: CASSLQTGALEKLFF
cdr3_nt: TGTGCCAGCAGCTTACAGACAGGGGCCTTGGAAAAACTGTTTTTT

j_call: TRBJ1-3
d_call: NA
v_call: TRBV28
cdr3_length: 14
clone_size: few
cdr3_aa: CASSSPGVENTIYF
cdr3_nt: TGTGCCAGCTCAAGTCCAGGGGTGGAAAACACCATATATTTT

j_call: TRBJ2-7
d_call: NA
v_call: TRBV4-1
cdr3_length: 14
clone_size: NA
cdr3_aa: CASSQDTSSYEQYF
cdr3_nt: TGCGCCAGCAGCCAAGATACTAGCTCCTACGAGCAGTACTTC

j_call: TRBJ2-7
d_call: TRBD1
v_call: TRBV5-1
cdr3_length: 15
clone_size: NA
cdr3_aa: CASAPRGQMSYEQYF
cdr3_nt: TGCGCCAGCGCCCCCCGGGGACAGATGTCCTACGAGCAGTACTTC

j_call: TRBJ1-2
d_call: TRBD1
v_call: TRBV28
cdr3_length: 15
clone_size: many
cdr3_aa: CASSLGQWGDYGYTF
cdr3_nt: TGTGCCAGCAGTTTGGGACAGTGGGGGGACTATGGCTACACCTTC

j_call: TRBJ1-2
d_call: TRBD1
v_call: TRBV2
cdr3_length: 11
clone_size: NA
cdr3_aa: CATGEAYGYTF
cdr3_nt: TGTGCAACAGGGGAAGCGTATGGCTACACCTTC

j_call: TRBJ2-1
d_call: TRBD2
v_call: TRBV5-1
cdr3_length: 16
clone_size: NA
cdr3_aa: CASSDPSGGTHNEQFF
cdr3_nt: TGCGCCAGCAGCGATCCTAGCGGGGGGACTCACAATGAGCAGTTCTTC

j_call: TRBJ1-1
d_call: NA
v_call: TRBV15
cdr3_length: 16
clone_size: few
cdr3_aa: CATSRAGPFGDTEAFF
cdr3_nt: TGTGCCACCAGCAGAGCTGGGCCCTTCGGGGACACTGAAGCTTTCTTT

j_call: TRBJ2-5
d_call: NA
v_call: TRBV7-2
cdr3_length: 13
clone_size: NA
cdr3_aa: CASSLAYSETQYF
cdr3_nt: TGTGCCAGCAGCTTAGCATATTCGGAGACCCAGTACTTC

j_call: TRBJ1-4
d_call: TRBD1
v_call: TRBV30
cdr3_length: 13
clone_size: NA
cdr3_aa: CAWMGQGAKKLFF
cdr3_nt: TGTGCCTGGATGGGGCAGGGGGCGAAAAAACTGTTTTTT

j_call: TRBJ1-2
d_call: NA
v_call: TRBV4-1
cdr3_length: 15
clone_size: NA
cdr3_aa: CASSQLTVANYGYTF
cdr3_nt: TGCGCCAGCAGCCAATTAACGGTAGCTAACTATGGCTACACCTTC

j_call: TRBJ2-3
d_call: TRBD2
v_call: TRBV2
cdr3_length: 17
clone_size: NA
cdr3_aa: CASSAQRGGPGTDTQYF
cdr3_nt: TGTGCCAGCAGTGCACAGCGGGGGGGCCCGGGCACAGATACGCAGTATTTT

j_call: TRBJ1-6
d_call: TRBD1
v_call: TRBV2
cdr3_length: 15
clone_size: NA
cdr3_aa: CASSELDRVASPLHF
cdr3_nt: TGTGCCAGCAGTGAATTGGACAGGGTGGCTTCACCCCTCCACTTT